The next 15 T cell receptor beta chains were all read from a single sample in a study of T-cell memory formation after mild COVID-19. From the 5' RACE reads, TCRdb called clonotypes with MiXCR, one entry per CDR3 protein. The sample yields about 350,000 distinct CDR3 sequences, 12% to 15% seen once. The material sequenced was PBMCs or a T cell subset sorted from them (not recorded which). Receptor source: a man between 18 and 29 years old who had mild COVID-19 (a few samples of this study predate the infection). Cell type and time point are not known.

The gene calls are TRBV27 and TRBJ2-7; D gene uncertain. Deletions cut 5 bases from V and 0 bases from J, with 14 bases between. CDR1 and CDR2 (germline): MNHEY, SMNVEV (reference sequence). CDR3 length equals 15 residues. The CDR3 sequence: CASSEVGGPSYEQYV. The CDR3 DNA reads as TGTGCCAGCAGTGAGGTAGGCGGCCCCTCCTACGAGCAGTACGTC.

This clonotype was detected ten times or more. The chain combines TRBV6-5 with TRBJ1-2, with a tentative D call TRBD1 (6 bases). This CDR3 spans 13 amino acids. V was shortened by 5 bases and J by 5 bases, with 12 bases between the two germline ends. Germline CDR1 and CDR2: MNHEY and SVGAGI. DNA for the CDR3: TGTGCCAGCAGTCCAACCGGACAGTATGGCTACACCTTC. It translates to CASSPTGQYGYTF.

The rearrangement uses TRBV7-2 and TRBJ1-6; a possible D gene is TRBD1 (5 bases). This CDR3 has 13 amino acids. Per the germline V gene, CDR1 is SGHTA and CDR2 is FQGNSA. Trimming cost V 8 bases and J 7 bases, with 12 bases left between them. CDR3 in amino acids: CASRPGLNSPLHF. DNA for the CDR3: TGTGCCAGCCGACCGGGACTCAATTCACCCCTCCACTTT.

This chain links TRBV2 with TRBJ2-5; 8 nucleotides align to TRBD1. The CDR3 loop spans 14 amino acids. Germline assignment: CDR1 SNHLY and CDR2 FYNNEI. V lost 6 bases to trimming and J lost 4 bases; unmatched junction nucleotides: 7. The CDR3 reads CASRPTGTGETQYF. The CDR3 bases are TGTGCCAGCAGACCGACAGGGACAGGAGAGACCCAGTACTTC.

This clonotype was observed a few times. The chain joins TRBV18 to TRBJ2-2; TRBD1 matches at 10 bases. The CDR3 is made up of 21 amino acids. V lost 3 bases, J lost 0 bases, and 16 bases stayed unmatched. Per the germline V gene, CDR1 is KGHSH and CDR2 is LQKENI. The CDR3 nucleotides are TGTGCCAGCTCACCGTCGTGGGGACCGGGACAGGGGCGTACGAACACCGGGGAGCTGTTTTTT. It encodes CASSPSWGPGQGRTNTGELFF. The full variable domain, its missing parts supplied by reference TRBV18 and TRBJ2-2, is NAGVMQNPRHLVRRRGQEARLRCSPMKGHSHVYWYRQLPEEGLKFMVYLQKENIIDESGMPKERFSAEFPKEGPSILRIQQVVRGDSAAYFCASSPSWGPGQGRTNTGELFFGEGSRLTVL.

The chain joins TRBV7-2 to TRBJ1-6, with D tentatively TRBD1 (6 bases). CDR3 length: 15 amino acids. Germline V lookup: CDR1 SGHTA, CDR2 FQGNSA. Trimming removed 4 bases from V and 6 bases from J, with 13 bases in between. CDR3 loop: CASSSQGQGNSPLHF. For the CDR3, the DNA is TGTGCCAGCAGCTCCCAGGGGCAGGGTAATTCACCCCTCCACTTT.

There are many counts of this clonotype. This chain connects TRBV5-1 to TRBJ2-5; no reliable D call. The CDR3 has 12 amino acids. Germline V CDR1 and CDR2: SGHRS, YFSETQ. V was pared by 5 bases and J by 5 bases, with 10 bases between. Here the CDR3 reads CASSWDSETQYF. The CDR3 region has the DNA TGCGCCAGCAGTTGGGATTCCGAGACCCAGTACTTC.

The rearrangement uses TRBV5-1 and TRBJ1-2, with D maybe TRBD1 (6 bases). V gave up 7 bases and J gave up 4 bases, with 20 bases separating them. CDR1 and CDR2 (germline): SGHRS, YFSETQ. There are 15 residues in the CDR3. The CDR3 here is CASALISGTSYGYTF. The CDR3 DNA is TGCGCCAGCGCCCTCATCTCCGGGACATCCTATGGCTACACCTTC.

A note on this clonotype: The junction differs from germline at one of its ends, possibly a read error. The CDR3 DNA sequence: TGTGCCAGCATCTTAGCCGGACAGACCCAAGAGACCCAGTACTTC. Amino acids: CASILAGQTQETQYF. V gene TRBV11-1 combines with J gene TRBJ2-5; TRBD1 is a possible D gene (6 bases). Germline lookup yields CDR1 SGHAT and CDR2 FQDESV (reference sequence). The CDR3 loop spans 15 amino acids.

The chain links TRBV6-2 or TRBV6-3 to TRBJ2-7, with TRBD1 matching 8 bases. This CDR3 spans 16 amino acids. V dropped 2 bases and J dropped 0; count of bases not matched to a gene: 6. Germline loops: CDR1 MNHEY, CDR2 SVGEGT. The CDR3, as DNA: TGTGCCAGCAGTTACCGGGACAGGTACTCCTCCTACGAGCAGTACTTC. It encodes CASSYRDRYSSYEQYF.

This clonotype was detected a few times. The chain couples TRBV20-1 to TRBJ1-2; maybe TRBD1 (5 bases). Trimming stripped 0 bases from V and 3 bases from J, with 14 bases between. This CDR3 comprises 15 residues. From germline, CDR1 is DFQATT and CDR2 SNEGSKA (reference sequence). The CDR3 is CSARDYRDGHYGYTF. DNA of the CDR3: TGCAGTGCTAGAGATTATAGGGACGGACACTATGGCTACACCTTC.

This clonotype was seen more than once but under ten times. The rearrangement uses TRBV7-2 and TRBJ2-3; D may be TRBD2 (7 bases). The length of the CDR3 is 15 residues. V dropped 0 bases and J dropped 14 bases, with 21 bases sitting between them. Per germline, CDR1 SGHTA and CDR2 FQGNSA. Here the CDR3 reads CASSLAGGLEIRGYF. The CDR3 DNA reads as TGTGCCAGCAGCTTAGCGGGGGGGCTGGAGATACGCGGGTATTTT.

This clonotype was seen ten or more times. The chain joins TRBV5-1 to TRBJ1-6; TRBD1 agrees at 8 bases. Germline CDR1 SGHRS, CDR2 YFSETQ. The trim removed 1 base at V and 0 bases at J, leaving 12 bases unmatched. This CDR3 region has 20 residues. The CDR3 nucleotides read TGCGCCAGCAGCTTGTCCCCCGCTCGACAGGGGAGCTCCTATAATTCACCCCTCCACTTT. It translates to CASSLSPARQGSSYNSPLHF.

This chain links TRBV5-1 with TRBJ1-5, with D possibly being TRBD1 (5 bases). The CDR3 is 16 amino acids. Trimming removed 4 bases at V and 5 bases at J, with 19 bases between. CDR1 SGHRS and CDR2 YFSETQ come from the germline V gene. CDR3 sequence reads: CASSPGGTPRDQPQHF. The CDR3 DNA reads as TGCGCCAGCAGCCCAGGTGGGACCCCAAGGGATCAGCCCCAGCATTTT.

The V call is TRBV28, the J call TRBJ1-2; D is uncertain. The V gene lost 6 bases and the J gene lost 8 bases, with 13 bases spanning the gap. Germline V gene sequence: CDR1 MDHEN, CDR2 SYDVKM. The CDR3 has 12 amino acids. The CDR3 nucleotides read TGTGCCAGCAGCCCTAAAGGCTGGGGCTACACCTTC. Its protein product is CASSPKGWGYTF.